These 17 T cell receptor beta chains were all obtained from the same sample, sequenced in a study of vaccination effects on CD4 cells after COVID-19. The method was immunoSEQ multiplex PCR; TCRdb's version includes in-frame clones alone and lacks a portion of them. The table includes roughly 27,000 clones, nearly 80% detected once. Sequencing followed a ViraFEST assay step that expanded antigen-specific CD4+ T cells with viral peptide pools. Cultured cells yielded isolated CD4+ T cells after less than 11 days. Either the mRNA-1273 or the BNT162b2 vaccine was given to participants as two doses. These TCRs' antigens remain unknown. The material sequenced was CD4+ T cells from PBMCs cultured with SARS-CoV-2 spike peptides, taken after COVID-19 vaccination. These receptors came from a human donor who received a COVID-19 vaccine. Some clones in this sample may be carry-over from other donors' samples.

The J gene is TRBJ2-1, the V gene TRBV4-1, with TRBD2 matching 13 bases. Germline V gene sequence: CDR1 MGHRA, CDR2 YSYEKL. The J segment lost 9 bases and the V segment lost 1 base, leaving 9 bases of the junction unmatched. The CDR3 extends over 17 amino acids. In DNA form, the CDR3 reads TGCGCCAGCAGCCAAGTGTGGGTGACTAGCGGGGGGTTTGAGCAGTTCTTC. Translated, it gives CASSQVWVTSGGFEQFF.

The J gene is TRBJ2-7, the V gene TRBV5-1, with TRBD1 identical over 8 bases. The germline gives CDR1 SGHRS, CDR2 YFSETQ. The CDR3 contains 14 residues. Trimming removed 6 bases from V and 2 bases from J; junction bases left unmatched: 7. Here the CDR3 reads CASTFQGAPYEQYF. The CDR3 bases are TGCGCCAGCACCTTCCAGGGGGCCCCCTACGAGCAGTACTTC.

The chain is built from TRBV18 and TRBJ1-1; TRBD1 matches at 7 bases. This CDR3 has 12 residues. Germline assignment: CDR1 KGHSH and CDR2 LQKENI. J gave up 7 bases and V 3 bases, and 2 bases lay outside the gene matches. CDR3 nucleotides: TGTGCCAGCTCACCGGGACAGCATGAAGCTTTCTTT. It codes for CASSPGQHEAFF.

V usage is TRBV29-1 and J usage is TRBJ2-1, with 8 bases matching TRBD2. V shed 4 bases, J shed 8 bases, and the junction held 16 bases outside the gene matches. Germline values: CDR1 SQVTM, CDR2 ANQGSEA. This CDR3 is built from 16 residues. Here the CDR3 DNA reads TGCAGCGTTGTAGGGGGATCGGGGGGGCGCCCGGATGAGCAGTTCTTC. The encoded protein is CSVVGGSGGRPDEQFF.

This clone was counted a single time. The chain uses TRBV12-3 or TRBV12-4 and TRBJ1-2; the D is unclear. The CDR3 runs to 12 residues. The V and J ends lost 3 bases and 2 bases respectively, with 4 bases between them. The CDR3 sequence is CASSFPNYGYTF. The CDR3 DNA follows: TGTGCCAGCAGTTTCCCGAACTATGGCTACACCTTC.

V gene TRBV5-1 combines with J gene TRBJ2-1; D unclear. Between the trimmed V and J ends, which lost 0 bases and 7 bases, there was a span of 11 bases. The germline V gene has CDR1 SGHRS and CDR2 YFSETQ. The CDR3 sequence is 14 residues long. CDR3 protein: CASSLVGPTNEQFF. The CDR3 DNA reads as TGCGCCAGCAGCTTGGTAGGACCGACTAATGAGCAGTTCTTC.

This clone is medium-sized by share. The CDR3 DNA reads TGCGCCAGCAGCCGAGAGGGACTTTACCCAAATCAGCCCCAGCATTTT. Amino acid sequence: CASSREGLYPNQPQHF. The chain joins TRBV4-1 to TRBJ1-5, with D maybe TRBD1 (5 bases). The germline V gene encodes CDR1 MGHRA and CDR2 YSYEKL. Trimming removed 4 bases at V and 4 bases at J, with 17 bases between. There are 16 residues in the CDR3.

The gene calls are TRBV5-8 and TRBJ1-3; TRBD1 matches at 8 bases. The CDR3 totals 16 residues. Germline CDR1 SGHTS, CDR2 YDEGEE. Unmatched junction bases numbered 5, after V lost 3 bases and J lost 0 bases. CDR3: CASSWTGSISGNTIYF. Here the CDR3 DNA reads TGTGCCAGCAGCTGGACAGGGTCTATCTCTGGAAACACCATATATTTT. Looking up the rest from reference TRBV5-8 and TRBJ1-3 gives the full variable domain: EAGVTQSPTHLIKTRGQQATLRCSPISGHTSVYWYQQALGLGLQFLLWYDEGEERNRGNFPPRFSGRQFPNYSSELNVNALELEDSALYLCASSWTGSISGNTIYFGEGSWLTVV.

The chain recombines TRBV24-1 with TRBJ1-2; TRBD1 matches 7 bases. The CDR3 consists of 15 residues. Germline V gene data show CDR1 as KGHDR and CDR2 as SFDVKD. The ends lost 3 bases at V and 4 bases at J; junction bases unmatched: 7. This CDR3 reads CATSDESTGSYGYTF. The DNA of the CDR3 is TGTGCCACCAGTGATGAGTCGACAGGGAGCTATGGCTACACCTTC.

This clone came up a few times. The chain links TRBV10-3 to TRBJ1-1, with unresolved D. Looked up from germline, CDR1 is ENHRY and CDR2 is SYGVKD. This CDR3 contains 15 residues. The V and J ends lost 3 bases and 0 bases respectively, with 11 bases between them. CDR3: CAISDYGGMNTEAFF. CDR3 DNA: TGTGCCATCAGTGATTACGGCGGCATGAACACTGAAGCTTTCTTT.

The chain links TRBV14 to TRBJ1-1, with D unclear. The germline CDR1 and CDR2 sequences are SGHDN and FVKESK. V shed 3 bases and J shed 1 base, with 3 bases lying between them. The CDR3 covers 12 residues. CDR3 sequence reads: CASSQPNTEAFF. The CDR3 DNA follows: TGTGCCAGCAGCCAGCCGAACACTGAAGCTTTCTTT.

This clone was recorded only once. The chain uses TRBV2 and TRBJ2-2; 9 bases are shared with TRBD1. The CDR3 covers 14 residues. Per germline, CDR1 SNHLY and CDR2 FYNNEI. After removal of 7 bases from V and 8 bases from J, the junction contained 8 bases not matched to a gene. CDR3 in amino acids: CASIGTGGMGELFF. As DNA, the CDR3 is TGTGCCAGCATAGGTACAGGGGGCATGGGGGAGCTGTTTTTT.

The chain has TRBV15 and TRBJ1-3; 10 bases agree with TRBD1. The V and J ends lost 2 bases and 7 bases, in that order; junction bases with no gene match: 8. From germline, CDR1 is LNHNV and CDR2 YYDKDF (reference sequence). This CDR3 is built from 16 residues. The CDR3 DNA is TGTGCCACCAGCAGACCTGGGACAGGGGCAAAGAACACCATATATTTT. This encodes CATSRPGTGAKNTIYF.

This sequence joins TRBV5-6 and TRBJ1-1; the match to TRBD1 covers 7 bases. Losses at the gene ends were 0 bases for V and 1 base for J; bases not matched to a gene: 3. This CDR3 comprises 15 residues. Germline V CDR1 and CDR2: SGHDT, YYEEEE. Written as DNA, the CDR3 is TGTGCCAGCAGCTTGGGGGGACAGCAGAACACTGAAGCTTTCTTT. This codes for CASSLGGQQNTEAFF. The whole variable domain, remainder taken from reference TRBV5-6 and TRBJ1-1, is DAGVTQSPTHLIKTRGQQVTLRCSPKSGHDTVSWYQQALGQGPQFIFQYYEEEERQRGNFPDRFSGHQFPNYSSELNVNALLLGDSALYLCASSLGGQQNTEAFFGQGTRLTVV.

The gene calls are TRBV7-9 and TRBJ2-7; D perhaps matches TRBD2 (6 bases). Trimming removed 3 bases at V and 3 bases at J, with 18 bases between. The germline CDR1 and CDR2 sequences are SEHNR and FQNEAQ (reference sequence). CDR3 length: 16 residues. CDR3 region: CASSFLESGGGYEQYV. CDR3 nucleotide sequence: TGTGCCAGCAGCTTTTTAGAATCCGGGGGAGGCTACGAGCAGTACGTC.

V usage is TRBV3-1 (or the pseudogene TRBV3-2) and J usage is TRBJ1-3, with D maybe TRBD1 (5 bases). The germline gives CDR1 LGHDT, CDR2 YNNKEL (reference sequence). The CDR3 length is 15 residues. V was cut by 4 bases and J by 0 bases, with 10 bases left in between. The CDR3 region is CASSRQHNSGNTIYF. CDR3 DNA: TGTGCCAGCAGCCGACAGCATAACTCTGGAAACACCATATATTTT.

In its sample, this clone was seen a few times. The V call is TRBV5-6, the J call TRBJ1-5; the D gene is possibly TRBD1 (5 bases). CDR1 SGHDT and CDR2 YYEEEE come from the germline V gene. The CDR3 contains 17 residues. Trimming removed 2 bases at V and 0 bases at J, with 15 bases between. The CDR3 reads CASSFFGRGFSNQPQHF. Here the CDR3 DNA reads TGTGCCAGCAGCTTCTTCGGGCGGGGCTTTAGCAATCAGCCCCAGCATTTT.